A single sample gave rise to the 15 T cell receptor beta chains below, sequenced in a study of blood T cell repertoires in COVID-19. The assay was immunoSEQ multiplex PCR, and TCRdb's table has in-frame clones only and misses some. This sample yields about 190,000 clones, of which around 80% are seen a single time; 2.5% to 3% belongs to the top ten. The sequenced material came from peripheral blood. The receptors here all came from a woman aged 80 or over with active or convalescent COVID-19.

V usage is TRBV28 and J usage is TRBJ1-3, with TRBD1 matching over 7 bases. CDR3 length: 15 amino acids. J gave up 0 bases and V 6 bases, and 5 bases lay outside the gene matches. Germline CDR1 and CDR2: MDHEN and SYDVKM. The CDR3 region has the DNA TGTGCCAGCAGGGGGACAGAGAGCTCTGGAAACACCATATATTTT. It yields the protein CASRGTESSGNTIYF. Drawing the rest from reference TRBV28 and TRBJ1-3, the complete variable domain is DVKVTQSSRYLVKRTGEKVFLECVQDMDHENMFWYRQDPGLGLRLIYFSYDVKMKEKGDIPEGYSVSREKKERFSLILESASTNQTSMYLCASRGTESSGNTIYFGEGSWLTVV.

The genes are TRBV2 and TRBJ2-5, with 9 positions matching TRBD1. V lost 8 bases to trimming and J lost 4 bases; unmatched junction nucleotides: 8. There are 14 residues in the CDR3. CDR1 is SNHLY, CDR2 FYNNEI, per germline. The CDR3 region is CASGRNRGLETQYF. The CDR3 nucleotides read TGTGCCAGCGGGCGTAACAGGGGGCTAGAGACCCAGTACTTC. Full variable domain (outside the CDR3, taken from reference TRBV2 and TRBJ2-5): EPEVTQTPSHQVTQMGQEVILRCVPISNHLYFYWYRQILGQKVEFLVSFYNNEISEKSEIFDDQFSVERPDGSNFTLKIRSTKLEDSAMYFCASGRNRGLETQYFGPGTRLLVL.

V gene TRBV5-4 combines with J gene TRBJ2-7; 8 positions match TRBD2. Per the germline V gene, CDR1 is SGHNT and CDR2 is YYREEE (reference sequence). This CDR3 is built from 15 residues. The trim removed 4 bases at V and 0 bases at J, leaving 6 bases unmatched. This chain's CDR3 is CASSHAGTSSYEQYF. The CDR3, as DNA: TGTGCCAGCAGCCATGCCGGGACTAGCTCCTACGAGCAGTACTTC.

This clone appeared a single time. This rearrangement joins TRBV7-2 to TRBJ1-6; 9 bases are a match to TRBD1. The V gene end was trimmed by 2 bases and the J gene end by 9 bases; junction bases not matched to a gene: 5. Germline CDR1 is SGHTA and CDR2 is FQGNSA. This CDR3 spans 15 amino acids. CDR3 region: CASSLLQGASSPLHF. The DNA for the CDR3 is TGTGCCAGCAGCTTATTACAGGGGGCTTCTTCACCCCTCCACTTT. Full variable domain (remainder filled in from reference TRBV7-2 and TRBJ1-6): GAGVSQSPSNKVTEKGKDVELRCDPISGHTALYWYRQSLGQGLEFLIYFQGNSAPDKSGLPSDRFSAERTGGSVSTLTIQRTQQEDSAVYLCASSLLQGASSPLHFGNGTRLTVT.

V and J are TRBV3-1 (or the pseudogene TRBV3-2) and TRBJ1-2; 8 positions match TRBD1. The germline gives CDR1 LGHDT, CDR2 YNNKEL (reference sequence). Trimming took 2 bases from V and 7 from J; bases not matched to a gene: 3. The CDR3 totals 13 residues. The CDR3 DNA follows: TGTGCCAGCAGCCAATCAGGGGGCTTTGGCTACACCTTC. Its protein is CASSQSGGFGYTF.

The genes are TRBV5-4 and TRBJ2-5; a possible D gene is TRBD1 (6 bases). Trimming cost V 3 bases and J 2 bases, with 14 bases left between them. There are 15 residues in the CDR3. CDR1 SGHNT and CDR2 YYREEE come from the germline V gene (reference sequence). CDR3 DNA sequence: TGTGCCAGCAGCTCCGGGACAAAGTCACAAGAGACCCAGTACTTC. Amino acid sequence: CASSSGTKSQETQYF.

The V call is TRBV6-6, the J call TRBJ1-2; D gene unclear. Trimming took 4 bases from V and 1 from J, leaving 7 bases between them. CDR3 length: 13 residues. Germline CDR1 and CDR2: MNHNY and SVGAGI (reference sequence). The CDR3 protein is CASSSADNYGYTF. DNA of the CDR3: TGTGCCAGCAGTTCGGCGGATAACTATGGCTACACCTTC.

CDR3 loop: CASSLSSGGANIQYF. The CDR3 DNA follows: TGTGCCAGCAGTTTATCTTCAGGGGGCGCCAACATTCAGTACTTC. The V call is TRBV28, the J call TRBJ2-4; 8 nucleotides line up with TRBD1. Germline CDR1 MDHEN, CDR2 SYDVKM. V shed 1 base, J shed 7 bases, and the junction held 6 bases outside the gene matches. The CDR3 runs to 15 residues.

The chain joins TRBV6-5 to TRBJ1-2; D may be TRBD1 (5 bases). The V and J ends lost 4 bases and 5 bases respectively, with 11 bases between them. Germline values: CDR1 MNHEY, CDR2 SVGAGI. There are 13 residues in the CDR3. CDR3 in DNA: TGTGCCAGCAGTTCCACGACAGCTTATGGCTACACCTTC. This translates into CASSSTTAYGYTF.

The chain links TRBV27 to TRBJ1-2; D gene unclear. The CDR3 runs to 14 residues. V was shortened by 1 base and J by 8 bases, with 14 bases between the two germline ends. Looked up from germline, CDR1 is MNHEY and CDR2 is SMNVEV (reference sequence). The CDR3 here is CASSLWTGNGGYTF. CDR3 DNA: TGTGCCAGCAGTTTATGGACGGGGAATGGCGGCTACACCTTC.

The chain combines TRBV5-1 with TRBJ1-1; 11 nucleotides line up with TRBD1. CDR1 is SGHRS, CDR2 YFSETQ, per germline. This CDR3 has 13 amino acids. J gave up 8 bases and V 5 bases, and 5 bases lay outside the gene matches. CDR3 coding DNA: TGCGCCAGCAGTGGACAGGGGGCTTGGGAAGCTTTCTTT. Translated, it gives CASSGQGAWEAFF. Supplemented by reference TRBV5-1 and TRBJ1-1, the full variable domain reads KAGVTQTPRYLIKTRGQQVTLSCSPISGHRSVSWYQQTPGQGLQFLFEYFSETQRNKGNFPGRFSGRQFSNSRSEMNVSTLELGDSALYLCASSGQGAWEAFFGQGTRLTVV.

This rearrangement joins TRBV28 to TRBJ1-5; TRBD1 aligns across 9 bases. The CDR3 has 15 residues. The ends lost 7 bases at V and 1 base at J; junction bases unmatched: 5. CDR1 is MDHEN and CDR2 is SYDVKM in the germline V gene. CDR3 sequence (DNA): TGTGCCAGCATGGGGACAGGGCTGAGCAATCAGCCCCAGCATTTT. Residues: CASMGTGLSNQPQHF.

The genes are TRBV5-1 and TRBJ2-7; D may be TRBD1 (6 bases). V lost 2 bases and J 5 bases, leaving 17 bases between the germline ends. The CDR3 has 15 residues. Per germline, CDR1 SGHRS and CDR2 YFSETQ. The CDR3 sequence: CASSFQSAGVDEQYF. The CDR3 DNA is TGCGCCAGCAGCTTCCAGTCGGCAGGGGTCGACGAGCAGTACTTC.

This sequence joins TRBV27 and TRBJ1-1; perhaps TRBD1 as D (5 bases). Trimming took off 3 bases at V and 7 bases at J, with 15 bases between the two ends. This CDR3 is 14 amino acids long. CDR1 and CDR2 from the germline V gene are MNHEY and SMNVEV (reference sequence). The CDR3 sequence is CASSFMSQANEAFF. The CDR3, as DNA: TGTGCCAGCAGTTTTATGTCACAGGCCAATGAAGCTTTCTTT.

The chain uses TRBV6-5 and TRBJ2-1; the match to TRBD1 covers 7 bases. The trim removed 1 base at V and 6 bases at J, leaving 6 bases unmatched. The germline CDR1 and CDR2 sequences are MNHEY and SVGAGI. This CDR3 region has 15 residues. The CDR3: CASSYYFSGGNEQFF. In DNA, the CDR3 is TGTGCCAGCAGTTACTATTTTTCAGGGGGCAATGAGCAGTTCTTC.